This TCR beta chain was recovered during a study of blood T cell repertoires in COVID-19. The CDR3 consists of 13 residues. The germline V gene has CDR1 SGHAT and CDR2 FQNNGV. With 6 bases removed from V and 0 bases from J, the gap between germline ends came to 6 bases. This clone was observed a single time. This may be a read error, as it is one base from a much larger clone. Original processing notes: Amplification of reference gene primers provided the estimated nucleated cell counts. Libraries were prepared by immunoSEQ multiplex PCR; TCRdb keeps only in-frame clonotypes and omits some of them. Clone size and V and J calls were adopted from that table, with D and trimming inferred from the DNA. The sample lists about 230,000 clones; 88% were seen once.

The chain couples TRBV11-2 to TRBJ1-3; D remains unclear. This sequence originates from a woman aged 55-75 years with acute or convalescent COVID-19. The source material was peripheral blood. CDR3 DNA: TGTGCCAGCAGGGGCAGCTCTGGAAACACCATATATTTT. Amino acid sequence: CASRGSSGNTIYF.